This is a list of T cell receptor beta chains from one sample in a study of T cell changes during pregnancy in multiple sclerosis. Assay used: immunoSEQ multiplex PCR; TCRdb lists only in-frame clones, some missing. The data show under 80,000 clones, around 92% seen once. Sequencing was performed on peripheral blood, taken before pregnancy. The receptor set was obtained from a female donor with multiple sclerosis, enrolled in a pregnancy study. Each CDR3 is given with its conserved first and last residue. D genes are given only for firm matches. Expanded clones get a size class; other rows say once, few or many, or leave the size out.

clone size | D gene | J gene | V gene | CDR3 protein | CDR3 DNA
once | TRBD1 | TRBJ2-7 | TRBV10-3 | CAGIGQGSEQYF | TGTGCCGGCATAGGACAGGGGAGCGAGCAGTACTTC
. | . | TRBJ2-7 | TRBV5-1 | CASSLAPGYEQYF | TGCGCCAGCAGCTTGGCCCCGGGTTACGAGCAGTACTTC
. | TRBD2 | TRBJ2-5 | TRBV11-1 | CASSLRLLAGYQETQYF | TGTGCCAGCAGCTTACGATTACTAGCGGGGTACCAAGAGACCCAGTACTTC
once | TRBD2 | TRBJ2-7 | TRBV14 | CASGLAGAREQYF | TGTGCCAGCGGACTAGCGGGAGCCCGAGAGCAGTACTTC
. | . | TRBJ2-2 | TRBV4-3 | CASSQDTGLSTGELFF | TGCGCCAGCAGCCAAGATACGGGATTAAGCACCGGGGAGCTGTTTTTT
. | TRBD2 | TRBJ2-1 | TRBV4-3 | CASSQETSGSLNLFF | TGCGCCAGCAGCCAAGAAACTAGCGGGAGTCTAAATTTGTTCTTC
. | TRBD2 | TRBJ2-2 | TRBV4-3 | CASSLGLAEYTGELFF | TGCGCCAGCAGCCTGGGACTAGCGGAATACACCGGGGAGCTGTTTTTT
. | . | TRBJ2-7 | TRBV7-2 | CASSTGSTYEQYF | TGTGCCAGCAGCACCGGGAGCACCTACGAGCAGTACTTC
. | . | TRBJ1-3 | TRBV7-6 | CASSLAAGGDGNTIYF | TGTGCCAGCAGCTTAGCGGCAGGAGGAGATGGAAACACCATATATTTT
. | TRBD2 | TRBJ2-4 | TRBV9 | CASSVAGGLGKNIQYF | TGTGCCAGCAGCGTAGCGGGGGGGCTCGGCAAAAACATTCAGTACTTC